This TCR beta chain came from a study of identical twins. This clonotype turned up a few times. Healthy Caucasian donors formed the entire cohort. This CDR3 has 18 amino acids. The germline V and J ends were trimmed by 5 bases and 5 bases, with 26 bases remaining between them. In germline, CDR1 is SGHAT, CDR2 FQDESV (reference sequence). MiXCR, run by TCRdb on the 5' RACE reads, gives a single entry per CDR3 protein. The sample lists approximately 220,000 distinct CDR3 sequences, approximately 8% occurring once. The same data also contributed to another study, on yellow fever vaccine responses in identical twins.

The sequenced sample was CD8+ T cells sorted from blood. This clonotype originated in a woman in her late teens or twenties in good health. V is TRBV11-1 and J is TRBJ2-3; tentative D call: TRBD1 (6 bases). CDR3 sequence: CASSLPRGLLVPEDTQYF. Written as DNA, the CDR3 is TGTGCCAGCAGCCTACCGAGGGGGTTGCTTGTTCCGGAAGATACGCAGTATTTT.